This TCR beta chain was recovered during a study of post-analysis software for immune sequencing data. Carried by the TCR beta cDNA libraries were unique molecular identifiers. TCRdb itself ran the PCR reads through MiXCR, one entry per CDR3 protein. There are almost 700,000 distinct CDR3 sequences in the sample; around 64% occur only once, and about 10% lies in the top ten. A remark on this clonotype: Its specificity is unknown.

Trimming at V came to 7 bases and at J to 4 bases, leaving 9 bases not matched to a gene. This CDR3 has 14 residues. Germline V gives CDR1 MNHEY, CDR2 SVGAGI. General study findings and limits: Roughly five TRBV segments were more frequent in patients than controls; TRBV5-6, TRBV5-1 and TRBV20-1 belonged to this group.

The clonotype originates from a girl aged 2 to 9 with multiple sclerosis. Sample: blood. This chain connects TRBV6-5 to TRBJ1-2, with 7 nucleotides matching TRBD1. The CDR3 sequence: CASTQQGPSYGYTF. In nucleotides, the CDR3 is TGTGCCAGCACCCAACAGGGGCCGAGCTATGGCTACACCTTC.